These 10 T cell receptor beta chains were all obtained from the same sample, sequenced in a study of cytotoxic CD8 clonotypes in ibrutinib-treated CLL. Sequencing used immunoSEQ multiplex PCR; TCRdb keeps in-frame clones, though not all of them. Among 40,000 to 50,000 clones listed, roughly three fifths were seen once. The sequencing here drew on PBMCs, taken after 24 months of ibrutinib treatment. The receptors here all came from a human donor with chronic lymphocytic leukemia.

The chain employs TRBV5-1 and TRBJ2-3; 9 bases fit TRBD2. This CDR3 comprises 17 residues. Germline V gene sequence: CDR1 SGHRS, CDR2 YFSETQ. V shed 0 bases, J shed 3 bases, and the junction held 8 bases outside the gene matches. CDR3 residues: CASSLGSSGGRTDTQYF. The CDR3 nucleotides read TGCGCCAGCAGCTTGGGGTCCAGCGGGGGGAGGACAGATACGCAGTATTTT.

This chain links TRBV18 with TRBJ2-1, with 7 bases that match TRBD1. Trimming at V came to 2 bases and at J to 5 bases, leaving 3 bases not matched to a gene. Germline V CDR1 and CDR2: KGHSH, LQKENI. The CDR3 runs to 14 residues. The CDR3 loop is CASSPGTDHNEQFF. CDR3 DNA: TGTGCCAGCTCACCAGGGACAGACCACAATGAGCAGTTCTTC.

The J gene is TRBJ1-2, the V gene TRBV7-8, with D perhaps TRBD1 (6 bases). Deletions cut 4 bases from V and 4 bases from J, with 16 bases between. The CDR3 is made up of 15 amino acids. Germline lookup yields CDR1 SGHVS and CDR2 FQNEAQ. The CDR3 reads CASSSWGLRAYGYTF. In DNA, the CDR3 is TGTGCCAGCAGCTCCTGGGGGCTTAGGGCCTATGGCTACACCTTC. Based on the CDR3 plus reference TRBV7-8 and TRBJ1-2, the full variable domain is GAGVSQSPRYKVAKRGQDVALRCDPISGHVSLFWYQQALGQGPEFLTYFQNEAQLDKSGLPSDRFFAERPEGSVSTLKIQRTQQEDSAVYLCASSSWGLRAYGYTFGSGTRLTVV.

As regards this clone: Relative to the germline gene, one junction end is altered; a read error may explain this. This sequence joins TRBV6-5 and TRBJ1-1; 8 bases agree with TRBD1. Germline CDR1 is MNHEY and CDR2 is SVGAGI. This CDR3 is built from 13 residues. CDR3 nucleotide sequence: TGTGCCATCAGTGCCGGACAGGGAGCTGAAGCTTTCTTT. Residues: CAISAGQGAEAFF.

This rearrangement joins TRBV5-1 to TRBJ1-2; tentative D call: TRBD1 (6 bases). Trimming pared 4 bases from V and 0 bases from J, leaving 13 bases between. Germline lookup yields CDR1 SGHRS and CDR2 YFSETQ. The CDR3 length is 15 residues. Here the CDR3 DNA reads TGCGCCAGCAGCACCGACAGGCCGACTAACTATGGCTACACCTTC. Residues: CASSTDRPTNYGYTF.

V usage is TRBV2 and J usage is TRBJ2-4, with D tentatively TRBD1 (6 bases). Germline CDR1 SNHLY, CDR2 FYNNEI. This CDR3 region has 13 residues. The V end was cut by 6 bases, the J end by 4 bases, with 10 bases between. This CDR3 reads CASSPDSKNIQYF. CDR3 in DNA: TGTGCCAGCAGCCCGGACAGTAAAAACATTCAGTACTTC.

This clone was detected many times. The chain links TRBV11-2 to TRBJ2-7; 7 bases fit TRBD1. V was clipped by 5 bases and J by 2 bases; unmatched bases: 9. The CDR3 extends over 15 amino acids. From germline, CDR1 is SGHAT and CDR2 FQNNGV. The CDR3 DNA sequence: TGTGCCAGCAGCCAGACAGGGAAAGGGGCCTACGAGCAGTACTTC. This encodes CASSQTGKGAYEQYF.

The gene calls are TRBV11-2 and TRBJ2-3; 11 positions match TRBD1. The ends lost 5 bases at V and 4 bases at J; junction bases unmatched: 5. CDR1 is SGHAT and CDR2 is FQNNGV in the germline V gene. CDR3 length equals 15 residues. CDR3: CASSLAGQGADTQYF. CDR3 coding DNA: TGTGCCAGCAGCCTCGCGGGACAGGGGGCAGATACGCAGTATTTT.

V usage is TRBV9 and J usage is TRBJ2-1; unclear D gene. The V gene's germline CDR1 is SGDLS and CDR2 YYNGEE. The CDR3 is made up of 12 amino acids. V lost 4 bases to trimming and J lost 8 bases, with 10 bases between them. The CDR3 loop is CASSPRVDEQFF. DNA of the CDR3: TGTGCCAGCAGCCCCCGGGTCGATGAGCAGTTCTTC.

This clone was seen a few times. J is TRBJ1-1 and V is TRBV6-5, with 7 bases aligning to TRBD1. V dropped 9 bases and J dropped 1; count of bases not matched to a gene: 11. The CDR3 has 15 residues. In germline, CDR1 is MNHEY, CDR2 SVGAGI. The CDR3 sequence is CASRDGTASNTEAFF. The CDR3 DNA sequence: TGTGCCAGTAGAGATGGGACAGCCTCGAACACTGAAGCTTTCTTT.